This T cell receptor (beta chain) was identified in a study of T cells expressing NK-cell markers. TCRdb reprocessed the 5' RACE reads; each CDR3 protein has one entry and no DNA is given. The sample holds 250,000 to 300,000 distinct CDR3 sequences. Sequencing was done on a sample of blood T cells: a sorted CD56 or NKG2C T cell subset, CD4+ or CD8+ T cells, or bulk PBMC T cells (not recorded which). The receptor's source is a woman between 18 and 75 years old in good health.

The CDR3 loop reads CASSRGQGGYGGELFF. The chain joins TRBV7-9 to TRBJ2-2; TCRdb's assignment of TRBD1 cannot be checked, as there is no DNA. Germline V gene sequence: CDR1 SEHNR, CDR2 FQNEAQ (reference sequence). The CDR3 runs 16 residues.